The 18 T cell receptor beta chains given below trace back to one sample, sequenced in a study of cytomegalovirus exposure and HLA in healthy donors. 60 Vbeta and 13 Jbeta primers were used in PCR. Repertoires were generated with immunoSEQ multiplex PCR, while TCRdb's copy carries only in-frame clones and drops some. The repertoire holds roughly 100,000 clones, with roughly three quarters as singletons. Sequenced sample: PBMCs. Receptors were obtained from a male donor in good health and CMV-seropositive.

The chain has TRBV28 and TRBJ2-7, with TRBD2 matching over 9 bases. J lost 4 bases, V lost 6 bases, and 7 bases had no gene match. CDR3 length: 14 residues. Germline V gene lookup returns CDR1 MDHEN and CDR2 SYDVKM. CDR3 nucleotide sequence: TGTGCCAGCAGAGAAGCGGGAGGATCATACGAGCAGTACTTC. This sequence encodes CASREAGGSYEQYF. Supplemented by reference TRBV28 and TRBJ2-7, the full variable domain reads DVKVTQSSRYLVKRTGEKVFLECVQDMDHENMFWYRQDPGLGLRLIYFSYDVKMKEKGDIPEGYSVSREKKERFSLILESASTNQTSMYLCASREAGGSYEQYFGPGTRLTVT.

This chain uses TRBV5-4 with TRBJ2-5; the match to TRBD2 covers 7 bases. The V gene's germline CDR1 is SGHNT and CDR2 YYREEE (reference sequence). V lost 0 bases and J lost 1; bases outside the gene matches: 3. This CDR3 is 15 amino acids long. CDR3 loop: CASSLVASGQETQYF. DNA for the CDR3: TGTGCCAGCAGCTTGGTAGCTAGCGGCCAAGAGACCCAGTACTTC.

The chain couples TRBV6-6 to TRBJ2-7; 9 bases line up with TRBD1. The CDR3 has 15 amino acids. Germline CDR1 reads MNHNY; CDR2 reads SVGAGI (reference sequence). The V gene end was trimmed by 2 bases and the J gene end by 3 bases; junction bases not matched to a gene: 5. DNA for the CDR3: TGTGCCAGCAGTTACGGGACAGGGAATTACTACGAGCAGTACTTC. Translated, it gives CASSYGTGNYYEQYF.

CDR3 in amino acids: CASSLSPWVAGVAEQYF. The CDR3 region has the DNA TGTGCCAGCAGCTTAAGCCCCTGGGTAGCGGGAGTGGCCGAGCAGTACTTC. The chain combines TRBV11-2 with TRBJ2-7; TRBD2 agrees at 9 bases. The CDR3 length is 17 residues. J was trimmed by 6 bases and V by 2 bases; bases with no gene match: 14. Per the germline V gene, CDR1 is SGHAT and CDR2 is FQNNGV.

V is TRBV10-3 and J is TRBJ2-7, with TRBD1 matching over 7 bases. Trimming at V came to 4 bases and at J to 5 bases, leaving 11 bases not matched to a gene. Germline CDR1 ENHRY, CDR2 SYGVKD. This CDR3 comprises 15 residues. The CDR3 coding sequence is TGTGCCATCAGTGCAGGGGGACGGACCTTGGACGAGCAGTACTTC. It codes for CAISAGGRTLDEQYF.

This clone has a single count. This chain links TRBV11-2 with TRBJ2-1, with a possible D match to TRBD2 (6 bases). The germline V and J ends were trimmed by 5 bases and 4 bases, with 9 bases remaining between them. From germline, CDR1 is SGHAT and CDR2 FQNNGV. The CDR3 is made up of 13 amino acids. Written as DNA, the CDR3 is TGTGCCAGCAGCCCTGGGGGGTACAATGAGCAGTTCTTC. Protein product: CASSPGGYNEQFF.

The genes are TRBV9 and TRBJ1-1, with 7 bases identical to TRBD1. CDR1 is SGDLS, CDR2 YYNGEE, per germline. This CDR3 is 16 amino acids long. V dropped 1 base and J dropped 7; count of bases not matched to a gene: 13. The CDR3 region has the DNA TGTGCCAGCAGCGTAAGGGGACAGTGGGGGGCTGGTGAAGCTTTCTTT. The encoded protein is CASSVRGQWGAGEAFF.

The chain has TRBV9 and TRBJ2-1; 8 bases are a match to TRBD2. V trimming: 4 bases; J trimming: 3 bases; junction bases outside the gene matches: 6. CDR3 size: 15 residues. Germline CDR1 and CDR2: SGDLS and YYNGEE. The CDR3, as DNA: TGTGCCAGCAGCCTTGGAGCGGGAGACTACAATGAGCAGTTCTTC. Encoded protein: CASSLGAGDYNEQFF.

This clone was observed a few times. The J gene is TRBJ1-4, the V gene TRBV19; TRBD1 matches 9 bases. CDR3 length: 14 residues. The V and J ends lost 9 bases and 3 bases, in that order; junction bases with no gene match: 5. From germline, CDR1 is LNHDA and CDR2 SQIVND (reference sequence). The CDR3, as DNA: TGTGCCAGCAGCCGGGACAGGGCTAATGAAAAACTGTTTTTT. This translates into CASSRDRANEKLFF. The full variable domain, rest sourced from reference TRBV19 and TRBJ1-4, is DGGITQSPKYLFRKEGQNVTLSCEQNLNHDAMYWYRQDPGQGLRLIYYSQIVNDFQKGDIAEGYSVSREKKESFPLTVTSAQKNPTAFYLCASSRDRANEKLFFGSGTQLSVL.

The CDR3 spells CASAREGGKGYGYTF. CDR3 DNA sequence: TGTGCCAGCGCCCGGGAGGGGGGGAAAGGCTATGGCTACACCTTC. This chain links TRBV28 with TRBJ1-2; TRBD1 might be the D (6 bases). V lost 8 bases to trimming and J lost 4 bases, with 20 bases between them. Per germline, CDR1 MDHEN and CDR2 SYDVKM. The CDR3 totals 15 residues.

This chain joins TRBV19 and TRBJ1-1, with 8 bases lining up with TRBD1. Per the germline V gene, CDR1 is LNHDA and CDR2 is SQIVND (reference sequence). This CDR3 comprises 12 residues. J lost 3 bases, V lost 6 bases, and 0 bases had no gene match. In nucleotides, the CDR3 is TGTGCCAGTAGGGGACAGGACACTGAAGCTTTCTTT. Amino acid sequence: CASRGQDTEAFF. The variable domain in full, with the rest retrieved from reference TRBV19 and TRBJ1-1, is DGGITQSPKYLFRKEGQNVTLSCEQNLNHDAMYWYRQDPGQGLRLIYYSQIVNDFQKGDIAEGYSVSREKKESFPLTVTSAQKNPTAFYLCASRGQDTEAFFGQGTRLTVV.

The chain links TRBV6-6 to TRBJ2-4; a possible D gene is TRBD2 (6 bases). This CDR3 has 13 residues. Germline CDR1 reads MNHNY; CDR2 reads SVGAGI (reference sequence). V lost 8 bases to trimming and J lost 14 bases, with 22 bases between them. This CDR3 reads CASGMPGLGVEYF. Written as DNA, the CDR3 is TGTGCCAGCGGGATGCCGGGACTCGGGGTCGAGTACTTC.

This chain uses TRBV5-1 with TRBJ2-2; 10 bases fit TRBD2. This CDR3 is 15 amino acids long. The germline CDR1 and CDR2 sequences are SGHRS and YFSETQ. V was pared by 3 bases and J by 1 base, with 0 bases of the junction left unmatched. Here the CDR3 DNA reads TGCGCCAGCAGCTGGACTAGCGGGAACACCGGGGAGCTGTTTTTT. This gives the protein CASSWTSGNTGELFF.

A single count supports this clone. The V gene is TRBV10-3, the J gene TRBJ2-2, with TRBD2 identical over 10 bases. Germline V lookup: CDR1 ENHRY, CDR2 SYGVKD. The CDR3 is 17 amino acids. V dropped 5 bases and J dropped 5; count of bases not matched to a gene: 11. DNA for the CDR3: TGTGCCATCAGTCCTATGCCCCTAGCGGGAGAAACCGGGGAGCTGTTTTTT. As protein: CAISPMPLAGETGELFF.

CDR3 sequence: CASNRQQETQYF. Written as DNA, the CDR3 is TGTGCCAGCAACAGGCAACAAGAGACCCAGTACTTC. The J gene is TRBJ2-5, the V gene TRBV2; a weak D match, TRBD1 (5 bases). Germline CDR1 and CDR2: SNHLY and FYNNEI. The CDR3 sequence is 12 residues long. The V end was cut by 7 bases, the J end by 2 bases, with 8 bases between.

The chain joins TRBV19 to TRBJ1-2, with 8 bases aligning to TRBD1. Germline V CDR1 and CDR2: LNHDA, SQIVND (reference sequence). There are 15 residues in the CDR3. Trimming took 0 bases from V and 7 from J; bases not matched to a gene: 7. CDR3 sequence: CASSIDPGTGSGYTF. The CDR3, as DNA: TGTGCCAGTAGTATAGATCCAGGGACAGGTTCTGGCTACACCTTC.

Here the CDR3 reads CASRDSGTGAYEQYF. The DNA of the CDR3 is TGTGCCAGTAGGGACTCCGGGACAGGGGCCTACGAGCAGTACTTC. This chain connects TRBV19 to TRBJ2-7; 10 bases map to TRBD1. V was clipped by 6 bases and J by 2 bases; unmatched bases: 7. This CDR3 comprises 15 residues. The V gene's germline CDR1 is LNHDA and CDR2 SQIVND (reference sequence).

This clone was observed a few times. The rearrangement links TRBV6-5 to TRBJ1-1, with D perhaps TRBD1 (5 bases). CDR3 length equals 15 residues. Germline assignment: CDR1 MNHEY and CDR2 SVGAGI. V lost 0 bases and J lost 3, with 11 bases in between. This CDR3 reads CASSYSAGVDTEAFF. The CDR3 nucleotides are TGTGCCAGCAGTTACTCGGCGGGGGTGGACACTGAAGCTTTCTTT.